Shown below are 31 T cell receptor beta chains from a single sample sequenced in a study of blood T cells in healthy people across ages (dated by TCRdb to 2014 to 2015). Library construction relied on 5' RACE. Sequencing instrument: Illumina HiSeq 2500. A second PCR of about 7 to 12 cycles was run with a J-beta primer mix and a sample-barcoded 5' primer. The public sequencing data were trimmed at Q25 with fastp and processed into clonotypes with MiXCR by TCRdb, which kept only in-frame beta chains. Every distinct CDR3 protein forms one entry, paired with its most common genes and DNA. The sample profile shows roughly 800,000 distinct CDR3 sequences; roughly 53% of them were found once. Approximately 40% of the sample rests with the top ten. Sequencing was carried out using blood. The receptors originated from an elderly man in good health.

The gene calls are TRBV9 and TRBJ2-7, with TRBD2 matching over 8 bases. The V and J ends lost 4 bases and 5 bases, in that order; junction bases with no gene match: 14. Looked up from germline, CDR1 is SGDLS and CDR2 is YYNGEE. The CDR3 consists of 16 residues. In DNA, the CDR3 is TGTGCCAGCAGCCCCACCGGGGGGGGATTATCCCACGAGCAGTACTTC. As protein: CASSPTGGGLSHEQYF. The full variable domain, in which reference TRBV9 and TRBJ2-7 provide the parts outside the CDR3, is DSGVTQTPKHLITATGQRVTLRCSPRSGDLSVYWYQQSLDQGLQFLIQYYNGEERAKGNILERFSAQQFPDLHSELNLSSLELGDSALYFCASSPTGGGLSHEQYFGPGTRLTVT.

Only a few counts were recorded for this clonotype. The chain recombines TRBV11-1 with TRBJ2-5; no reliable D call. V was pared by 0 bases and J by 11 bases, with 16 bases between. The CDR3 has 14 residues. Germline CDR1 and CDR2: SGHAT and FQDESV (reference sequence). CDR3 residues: CASSLAYDASQQYF. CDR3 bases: TGTGCCAGCAGCTTAGCGTACGACGCCTCCCAGCAGTACTTC.

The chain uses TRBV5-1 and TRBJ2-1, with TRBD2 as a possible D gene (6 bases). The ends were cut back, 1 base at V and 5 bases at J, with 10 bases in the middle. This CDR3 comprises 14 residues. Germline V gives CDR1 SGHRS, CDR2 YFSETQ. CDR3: CASSLTGGNNEQFF. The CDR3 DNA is TGCGCCAGCAGCTTGACTGGGGGGAACAATGAGCAGTTCTTC.

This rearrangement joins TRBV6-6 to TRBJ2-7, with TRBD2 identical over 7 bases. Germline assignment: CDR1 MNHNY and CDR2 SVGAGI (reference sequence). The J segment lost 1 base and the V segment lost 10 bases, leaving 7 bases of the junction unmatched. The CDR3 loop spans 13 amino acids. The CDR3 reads CATSGASSYEQYF. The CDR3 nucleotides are TGTGCCACCAGCGGGGCCTCTTCCTACGAGCAGTACTTC.

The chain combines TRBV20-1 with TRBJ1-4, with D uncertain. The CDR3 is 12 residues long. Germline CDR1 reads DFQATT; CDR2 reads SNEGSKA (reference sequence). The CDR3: CSLAGSNEKLFF. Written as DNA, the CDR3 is TGCTCCTTGGCGGGGAGTAATGAAAAACTGTTTTTT.

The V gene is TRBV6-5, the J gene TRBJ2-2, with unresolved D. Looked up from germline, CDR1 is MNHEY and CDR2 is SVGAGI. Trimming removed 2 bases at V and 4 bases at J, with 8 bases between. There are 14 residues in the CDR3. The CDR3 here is CASSYIGSTGELFF. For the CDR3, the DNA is TGTGCCAGCAGTTACATTGGCAGCACCGGGGAGCTGTTTTTT.

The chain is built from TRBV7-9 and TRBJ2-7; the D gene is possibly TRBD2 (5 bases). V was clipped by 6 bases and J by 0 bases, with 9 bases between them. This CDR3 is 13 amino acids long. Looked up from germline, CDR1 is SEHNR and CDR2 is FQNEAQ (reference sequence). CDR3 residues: CASRAESSYEQYF. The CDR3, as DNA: TGTGCCAGCAGAGCGGAAAGCTCCTACGAGCAGTACTTC.

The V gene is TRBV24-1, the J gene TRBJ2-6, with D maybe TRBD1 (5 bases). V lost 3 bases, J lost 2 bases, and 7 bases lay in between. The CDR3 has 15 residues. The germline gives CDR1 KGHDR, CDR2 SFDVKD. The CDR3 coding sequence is TGTGCCACCAGTGATATGACAGCTGGGGCCAACGTCCTGACTTTC. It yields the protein CATSDMTAGANVLTF.

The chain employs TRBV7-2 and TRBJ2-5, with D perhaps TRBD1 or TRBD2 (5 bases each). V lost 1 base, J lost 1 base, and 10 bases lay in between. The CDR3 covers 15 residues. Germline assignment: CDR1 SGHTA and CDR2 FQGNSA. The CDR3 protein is CASSLGRGGQETQYF. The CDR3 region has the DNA TGTGCCAGCAGCTTAGGCCGGGGCGGCCAAGAGACCCAGTACTTC.

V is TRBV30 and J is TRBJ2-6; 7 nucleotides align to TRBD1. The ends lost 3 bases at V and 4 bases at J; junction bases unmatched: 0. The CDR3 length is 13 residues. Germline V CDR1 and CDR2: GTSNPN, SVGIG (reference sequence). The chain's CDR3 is CAWRTGGANVLTF. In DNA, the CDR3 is TGTGCCTGGAGGACAGGGGGGGCCAACGTCCTGACTTTC.

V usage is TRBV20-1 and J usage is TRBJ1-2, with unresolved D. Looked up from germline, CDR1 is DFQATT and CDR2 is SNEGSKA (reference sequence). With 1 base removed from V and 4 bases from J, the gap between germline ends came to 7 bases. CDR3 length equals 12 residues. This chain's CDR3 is CSARGQTYGYTF. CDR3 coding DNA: TGCAGTGCTAGAGGCCAGACCTATGGCTACACCTTC.

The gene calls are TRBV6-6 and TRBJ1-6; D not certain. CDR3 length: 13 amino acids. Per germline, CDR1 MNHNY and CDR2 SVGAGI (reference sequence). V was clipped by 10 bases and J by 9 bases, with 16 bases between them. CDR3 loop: CATLGERFSPLHF. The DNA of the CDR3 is TGTGCCACTCTGGGAGAGAGGTTTTCACCCCTCCACTTT.

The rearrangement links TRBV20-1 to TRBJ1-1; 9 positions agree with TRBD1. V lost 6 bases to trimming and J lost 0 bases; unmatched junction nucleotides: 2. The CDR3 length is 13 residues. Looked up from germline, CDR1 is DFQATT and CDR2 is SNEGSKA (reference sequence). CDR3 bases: TGCAGTGCCGGACAGGGGATGAACACTGAAGCTTTCTTT. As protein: CSAGQGMNTEAFF.

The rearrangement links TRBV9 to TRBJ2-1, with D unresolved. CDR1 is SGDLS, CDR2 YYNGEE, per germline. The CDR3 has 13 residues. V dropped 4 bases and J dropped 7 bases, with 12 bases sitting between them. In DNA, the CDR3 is TGTGCCAGCAGCCCCCGGATTTTTAATGAGCAGTTCTTC. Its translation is CASSPRIFNEQFF.

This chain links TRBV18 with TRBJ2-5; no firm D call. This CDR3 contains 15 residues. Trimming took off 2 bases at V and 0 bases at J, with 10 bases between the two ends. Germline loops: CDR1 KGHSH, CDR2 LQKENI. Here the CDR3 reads CASSPWFRDQETQYF. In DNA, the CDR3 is TGTGCCAGCTCACCATGGTTCAGAGACCAAGAGACCCAGTACTTC.

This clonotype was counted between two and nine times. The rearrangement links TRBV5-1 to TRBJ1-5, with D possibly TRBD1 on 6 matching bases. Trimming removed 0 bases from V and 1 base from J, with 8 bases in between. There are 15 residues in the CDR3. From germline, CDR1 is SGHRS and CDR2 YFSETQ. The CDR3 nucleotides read TGCGCCAGCAGCTTGGAGGACAGCAGCAATCAGCCCCAGCATTTT. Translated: CASSLEDSSNQPQHF.

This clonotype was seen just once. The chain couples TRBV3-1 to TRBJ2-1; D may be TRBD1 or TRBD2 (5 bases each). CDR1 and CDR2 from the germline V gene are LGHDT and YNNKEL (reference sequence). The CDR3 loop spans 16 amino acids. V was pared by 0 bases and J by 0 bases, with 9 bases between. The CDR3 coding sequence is TGTGCCAGCAGCCAAGAAAAGGGACCCTCCTACAATGAGCAGTTCTTC. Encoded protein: CASSQEKGPSYNEQFF.

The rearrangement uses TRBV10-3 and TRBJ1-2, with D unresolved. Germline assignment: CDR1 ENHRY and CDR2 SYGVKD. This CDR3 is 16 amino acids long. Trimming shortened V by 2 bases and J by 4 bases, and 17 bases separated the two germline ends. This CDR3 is CAISEEAGSPPYGYTF. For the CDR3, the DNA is TGTGCCATCAGTGAGGAGGCTGGTAGCCCTCCCTATGGCTACACCTTC.

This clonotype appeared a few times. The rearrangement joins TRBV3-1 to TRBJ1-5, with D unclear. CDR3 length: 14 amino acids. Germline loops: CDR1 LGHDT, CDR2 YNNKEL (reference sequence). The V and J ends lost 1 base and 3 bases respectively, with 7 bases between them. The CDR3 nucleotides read TGTGCCAGCAGCCAAGGCCCTCCCAATCAGCCCCAGCATTTT. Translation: CASSQGPPNQPQHF.

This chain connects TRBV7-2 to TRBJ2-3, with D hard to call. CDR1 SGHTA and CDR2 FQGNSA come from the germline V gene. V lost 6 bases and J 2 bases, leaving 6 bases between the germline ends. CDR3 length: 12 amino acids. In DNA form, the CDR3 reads TGTGCCAGCAGGCATACCACAGATACGCAGTATTTT. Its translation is CASRHTTDTQYF.

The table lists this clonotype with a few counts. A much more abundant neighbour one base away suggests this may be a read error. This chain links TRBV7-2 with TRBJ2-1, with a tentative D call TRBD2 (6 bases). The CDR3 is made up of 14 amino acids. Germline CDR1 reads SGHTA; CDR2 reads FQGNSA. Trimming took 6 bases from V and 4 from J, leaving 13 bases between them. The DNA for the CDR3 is TGTGCCAGCAGTCTTAGCGGAGATTACAATGAGCAGTTCTTC. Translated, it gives CASSLSGDYNEQFF. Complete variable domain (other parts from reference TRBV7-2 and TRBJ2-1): GAGVSQSPSNKVTEKGKDVELRCDPISGHTALYWYRQSLGQGLEFLIYFQGNSAPDKSGLPSDRFSAERTGGSVSTLTIQRTQQEDSAVYLCASSLSGDYNEQFFGPGTRLTVL.

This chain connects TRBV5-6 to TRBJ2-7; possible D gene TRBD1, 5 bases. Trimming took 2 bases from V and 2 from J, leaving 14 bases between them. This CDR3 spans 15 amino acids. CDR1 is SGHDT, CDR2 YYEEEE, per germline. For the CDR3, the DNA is TGTGCCAGCAGCTTCCGGACAACAAGAACCTACGAGCAGTACTTC. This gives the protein CASSFRTTRTYEQYF.

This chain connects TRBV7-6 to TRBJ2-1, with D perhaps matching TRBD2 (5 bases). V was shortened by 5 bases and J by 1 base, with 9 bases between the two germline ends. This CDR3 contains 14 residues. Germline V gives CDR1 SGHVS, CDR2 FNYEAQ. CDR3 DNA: TGTGCCAGCAGCGAGAGCGGATCCTACAATGAGCAGTTCTTC. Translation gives CASSESGSYNEQFF.

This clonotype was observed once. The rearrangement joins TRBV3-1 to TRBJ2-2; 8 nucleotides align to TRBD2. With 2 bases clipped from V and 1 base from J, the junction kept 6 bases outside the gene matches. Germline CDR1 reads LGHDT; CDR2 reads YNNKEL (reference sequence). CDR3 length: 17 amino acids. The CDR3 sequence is CASSQTRTSLNTGELFF. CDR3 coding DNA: TGTGCCAGCAGCCAAACCCGGACTAGCCTGAACACCGGGGAGCTGTTTTTT.

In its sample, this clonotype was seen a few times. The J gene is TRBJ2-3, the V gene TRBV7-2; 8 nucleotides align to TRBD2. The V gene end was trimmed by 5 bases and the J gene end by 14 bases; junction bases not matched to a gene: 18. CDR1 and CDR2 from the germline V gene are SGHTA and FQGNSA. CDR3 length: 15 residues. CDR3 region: CASSTAGGGHRYAYF. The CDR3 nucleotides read TGTGCCAGCAGCACCGCGGGGGGTGGGCACAGATACGCGTATTTT.

The CDR3 nucleotides read TGTGCCAGCAGCGACCACGGGACAGGGGGCTCCGAGCAGTACTTC. The encoded protein is CASSDHGTGGSEQYF. The rearrangement joins TRBV3-1 to TRBJ2-7, with 12 bases lining up with TRBD1. With 5 bases clipped from V and 6 bases from J, the junction kept 8 bases outside the gene matches. Germline-derived CDR1 and CDR2 are LGHDT and YNNKEL (reference sequence). The CDR3 has 15 amino acids.

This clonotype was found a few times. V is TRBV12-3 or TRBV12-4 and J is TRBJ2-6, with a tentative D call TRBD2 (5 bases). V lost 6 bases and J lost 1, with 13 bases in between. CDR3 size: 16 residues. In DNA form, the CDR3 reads TGTGCCAGCAGCTGGAAGGAGGAGTCTGGGGCCAACGTCCTGACTTTC. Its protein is CASSWKEESGANVLTF.

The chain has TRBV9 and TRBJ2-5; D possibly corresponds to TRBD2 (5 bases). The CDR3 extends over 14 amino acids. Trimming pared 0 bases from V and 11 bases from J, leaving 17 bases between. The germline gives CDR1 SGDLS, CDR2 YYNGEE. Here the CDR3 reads CASSVGAGNNEQYF. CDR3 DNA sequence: TGTGCCAGCAGCGTAGGGGCCGGGAACAATGAGCAGTACTTC.

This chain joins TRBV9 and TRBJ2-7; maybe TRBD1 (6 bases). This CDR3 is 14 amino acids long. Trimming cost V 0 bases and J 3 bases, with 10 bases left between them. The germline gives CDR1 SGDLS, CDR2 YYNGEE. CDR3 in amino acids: CASSVAQGHYEQYF. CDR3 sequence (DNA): TGTGCCAGCAGCGTAGCACAGGGACACTACGAGCAGTACTTC. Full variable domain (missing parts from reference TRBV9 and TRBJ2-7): DSGVTQTPKHLITATGQRVTLRCSPRSGDLSVYWYQQSLDQGLQFLIQYYNGEERAKGNILERFSAQQFPDLHSELNLSSLELGDSALYFCASSVAQGHYEQYFGPGTRLTVT.

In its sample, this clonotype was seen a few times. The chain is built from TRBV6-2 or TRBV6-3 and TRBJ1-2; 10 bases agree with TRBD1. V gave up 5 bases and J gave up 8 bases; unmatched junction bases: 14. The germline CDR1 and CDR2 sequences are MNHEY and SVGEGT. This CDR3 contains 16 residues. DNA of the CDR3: TGTGCCAGCAGTCCGCCAAGGACAGGGGGATCGTGGGGCTACACCTTC. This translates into CASSPPRTGGSWGYTF.

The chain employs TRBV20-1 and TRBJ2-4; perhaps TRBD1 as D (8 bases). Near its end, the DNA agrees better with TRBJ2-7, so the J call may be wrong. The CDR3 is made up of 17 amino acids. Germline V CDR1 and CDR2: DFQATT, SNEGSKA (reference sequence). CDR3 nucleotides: TGCAGTGCTAGAGCCCCGGGGCGGACAGGGACTAACTACGAGCAGTACTTC. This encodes CSARAPGRTGTNYEQYF.